Described below is a single T cell receptor (beta chain) sequence and its context. Germline assignment: CDR1 LNHNV and CDR2 YYDKDF (reference sequence). The CDR3 totals 14 residues. Trimming took off 5 bases at V and 7 bases at J, with 14 bases between the two ends. The sample is drawn from a study of patients and donors after allogeneic stem cell transplantation. Using its own MiXCR run on the RT-PCR reads, TCRdb lists one record per CDR3 protein. Counted here are 400,000 to 500,000 distinct CDR3 sequences, 16% occurring once; the ten biggest clones make up roughly 7%. This sequence originates from a human donor who was either an allogeneic HSCT recipient or a stem cell or donor lymphocyte infusion donor (not recorded which). It is not recorded whose cells these are; they may come from a transplant donor. The rearrangement joins TRBV15 to TRBJ1-4; no reliable D call. The sequenced sample consisted of blood, either unsorted or a sorted T cell fraction (not recorded which). CDR3 nucleotide sequence: TGTGCCACCAGCCGTTGGGAAATAGCTGAAAAACTGTTTTTT. It codes for CATSRWEIAEKLFF.